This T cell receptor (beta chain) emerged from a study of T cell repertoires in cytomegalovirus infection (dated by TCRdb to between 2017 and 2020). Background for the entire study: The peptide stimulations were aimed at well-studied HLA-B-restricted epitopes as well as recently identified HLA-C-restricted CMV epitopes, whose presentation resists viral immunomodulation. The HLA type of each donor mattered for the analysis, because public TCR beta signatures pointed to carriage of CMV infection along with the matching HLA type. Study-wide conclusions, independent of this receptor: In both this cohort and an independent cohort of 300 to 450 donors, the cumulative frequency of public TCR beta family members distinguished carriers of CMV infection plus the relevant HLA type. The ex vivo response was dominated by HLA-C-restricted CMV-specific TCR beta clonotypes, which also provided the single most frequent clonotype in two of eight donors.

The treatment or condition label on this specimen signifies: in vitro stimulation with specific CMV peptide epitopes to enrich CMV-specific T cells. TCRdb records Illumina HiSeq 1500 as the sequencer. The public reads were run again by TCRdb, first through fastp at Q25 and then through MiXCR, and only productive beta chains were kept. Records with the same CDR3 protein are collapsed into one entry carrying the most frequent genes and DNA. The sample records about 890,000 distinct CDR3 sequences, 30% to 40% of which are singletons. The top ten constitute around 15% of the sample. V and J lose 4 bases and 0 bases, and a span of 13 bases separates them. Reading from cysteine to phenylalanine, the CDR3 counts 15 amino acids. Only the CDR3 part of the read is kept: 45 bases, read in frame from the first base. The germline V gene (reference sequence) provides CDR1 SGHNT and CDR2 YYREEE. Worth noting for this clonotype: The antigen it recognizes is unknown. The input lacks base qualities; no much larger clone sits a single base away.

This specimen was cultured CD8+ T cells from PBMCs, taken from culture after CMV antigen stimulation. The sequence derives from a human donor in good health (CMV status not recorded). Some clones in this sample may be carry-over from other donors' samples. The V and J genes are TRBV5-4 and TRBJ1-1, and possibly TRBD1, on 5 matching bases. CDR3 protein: CASSDGWGMNTEAFF. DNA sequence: TGTGCCAGCAGCGATGGCTGGGGCATGAACACTGAAGCTTTCTTT.